The entry below gives a single TCR beta chain sequence along with its context. For TCRbeta, the library was prepared with unique molecular identifiers. In TCRdb, the PCR reads were re-called with MiXCR into one record per CDR3 protein. The top ten hold 3.3% of the sample, which has 500,000 to 600,000 distinct CDR3 sequences, around 18% seen once. This sample stems from a study of T-cell reconstitution after alpha-beta-depleted transplantation in children. V was shortened by 4 bases and J by 0 bases, with 7 bases between the two germline ends. The CDR3 contains 13 residues. The chain uses TRBV12-3 or TRBV12-4 and TRBJ2-7, with D perhaps matching TRBD2 (5 bases). This clonotype was sampled from a human donor who donated a stem cell graft to a child with acute lymphoblastic leukemia. Specimen: PBMCs from the stem cell graft donor, collected from the stem cell graft. CDR3 coding DNA: TGTGCCAGCAGTTGGGAGTTCTCCTACGAGCAGTACTTC. It specifies CASSWEFSYEQYF.